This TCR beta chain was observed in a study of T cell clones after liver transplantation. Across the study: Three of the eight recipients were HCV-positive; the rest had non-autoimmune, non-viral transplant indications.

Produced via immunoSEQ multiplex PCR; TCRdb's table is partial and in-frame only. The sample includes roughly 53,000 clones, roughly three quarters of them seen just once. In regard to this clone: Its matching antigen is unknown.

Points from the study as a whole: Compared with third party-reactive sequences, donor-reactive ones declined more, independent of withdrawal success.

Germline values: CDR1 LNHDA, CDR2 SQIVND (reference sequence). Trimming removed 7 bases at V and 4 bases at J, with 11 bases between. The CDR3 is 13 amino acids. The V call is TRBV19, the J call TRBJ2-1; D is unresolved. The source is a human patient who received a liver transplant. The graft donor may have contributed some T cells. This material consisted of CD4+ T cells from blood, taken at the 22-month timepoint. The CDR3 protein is CASNQAAYNEQFF. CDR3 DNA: TGTGCCAGTAATCAGGCTGCGTACAATGAGCAGTTCTTC.